This T cell receptor beta chain was sequenced during a study of graft-versus-host responses after intestinal transplantation. On the study more broadly: Induction using anti-thymocyte globulin, followed by tacrolimus and steroids for roughly 3 years, was given to all recipients.

TCRdb's table, derived via immunoSEQ multiplex PCR, lists solely in-frame clones and lacks some. The sample contains 100,000 or so clones, about 90% of which appear only once. About this clone: Its cognate antigen is unknown.

The receptor was isolated from a human donor who received an intestinal transplant. The sample in question was unstimulated CD4+ T cells sorted from spleen or lymph node cells, obtained before intestinal transplant.

The CDR3 region has the DNA TGCGCCAGCAGCTCCGGGACAGGGGATTACACTGAAGCTTTCTTT. Its translation is CASSSGTGDYTEAFF. The chain couples TRBV5-1 to TRBJ1-1; 10 bases map to TRBD1. Trimming removed 3 bases from V and 3 bases from J; junction bases left unmatched: 5. This CDR3 has 15 amino acids. Germline V gene lookup returns CDR1 SGHRS and CDR2 YFSETQ.